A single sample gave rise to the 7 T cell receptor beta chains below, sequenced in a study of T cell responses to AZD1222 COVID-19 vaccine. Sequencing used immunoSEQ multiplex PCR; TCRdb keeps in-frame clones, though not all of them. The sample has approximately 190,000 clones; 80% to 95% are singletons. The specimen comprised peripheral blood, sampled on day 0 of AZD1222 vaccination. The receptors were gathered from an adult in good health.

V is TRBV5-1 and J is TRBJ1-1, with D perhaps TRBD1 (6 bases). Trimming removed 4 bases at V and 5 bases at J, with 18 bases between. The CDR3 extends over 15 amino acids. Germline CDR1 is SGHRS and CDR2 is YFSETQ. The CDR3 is CASSLSQGRGTEAFF. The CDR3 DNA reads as TGCGCCAGCAGCCTTTCACAGGGAAGGGGGACTGAAGCTTTCTTT.

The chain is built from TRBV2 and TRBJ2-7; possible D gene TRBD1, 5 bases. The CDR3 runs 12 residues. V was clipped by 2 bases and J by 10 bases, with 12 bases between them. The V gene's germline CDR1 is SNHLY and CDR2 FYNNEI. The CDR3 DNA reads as TGTGCCAGCAGTGAAACCGACAGCAGACAGTACTTC. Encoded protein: CASSETDSRQYF.

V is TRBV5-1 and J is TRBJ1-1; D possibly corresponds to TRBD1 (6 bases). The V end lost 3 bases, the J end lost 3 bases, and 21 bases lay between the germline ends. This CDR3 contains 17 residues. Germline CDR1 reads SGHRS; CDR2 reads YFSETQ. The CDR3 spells CASSSPWGTGRHTEAFF. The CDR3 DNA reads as TGCGCCAGCAGCTCACCATGGGGAACAGGGCGACACACTGAAGCTTTCTTT.

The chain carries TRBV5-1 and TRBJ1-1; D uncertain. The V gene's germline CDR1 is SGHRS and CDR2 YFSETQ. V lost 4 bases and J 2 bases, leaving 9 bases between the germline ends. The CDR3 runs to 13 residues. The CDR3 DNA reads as TGCGCCAGCAGCCCGGACCTAAACACTGAAGCTTTCTTT. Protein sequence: CASSPDLNTEAFF.

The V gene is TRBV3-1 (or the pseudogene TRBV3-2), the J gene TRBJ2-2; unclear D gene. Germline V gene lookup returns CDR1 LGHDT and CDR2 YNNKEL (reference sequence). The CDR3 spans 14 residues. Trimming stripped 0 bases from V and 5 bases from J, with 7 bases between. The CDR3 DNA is TGTGCCAGCAGCCAAGATACTAAAACCGGGGAGCTGTTTTTT. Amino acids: CASSQDTKTGELFF.

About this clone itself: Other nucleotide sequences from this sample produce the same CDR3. The CDR3 spells CASSLGGYEQYF. CDR3 in DNA: TGTGCCAGCAGCTTAGGGGGCTACGAGCAGTACTTC. This chain connects TRBV13 to TRBJ2-7, with D uncertain. The CDR3 loop spans 12 amino acids. CDR1 is PRHDT, CDR2 FYEKMQ, per germline (reference sequence). V lost 0 bases and J 3 bases, leaving 3 bases between the germline ends.

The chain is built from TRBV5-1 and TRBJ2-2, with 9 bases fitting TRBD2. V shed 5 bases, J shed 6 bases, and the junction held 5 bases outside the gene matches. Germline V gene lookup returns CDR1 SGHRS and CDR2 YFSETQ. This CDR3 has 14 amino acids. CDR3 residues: CASRPAGGPGELFF. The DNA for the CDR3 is TGCGCCAGCAGGCCAGCGGGGGGTCCCGGGGAGCTGTTTTTT.